These T cell receptor beta chains were read from a single sample in a study of PD-1 blockade in classical Hodgkin lymphoma. Sequenced by immunoSEQ multiplex PCR; TCRdb stores in-frame clones only, minus some. This table has more than 15,000 clones, around 78% appearing once. Sequences were derived from CD4+ T cells from blood, sampled before the fourth cycle of nivolumab. The receptors shown here come from a human donor with classical Hodgkin lymphoma. Both conserved end residues are part of each CDR3. Each record gives: D gene, J gene, V gene, clone size, CDR3 protein, CDR3 DNA. D genes are given only for firm matches. Size tells how often a clone was seen (once, few, many) or the class of an expanded clone, and some rows leave it out.

>TRBD1|TRBJ2-1|TRBV29-1|.
CSVAGQGASSGQYNEQFF
TGCAGCGTTGCGGGACAGGGGGCGTCTAGCGGACAGTACAATGAGCAGTTCTTC
>TRBD2|TRBJ2-2|TRBV7-7|.
CASSLGRGVAGVTGELFF
TGTGCCAGCAGCCTAGGGAGAGGGGTAGCGGGAGTCACCGGGGAGCTGTTTTTT
>TRBD2|TRBJ2-7|TRBV5-1|.
CASSWTSGRAAYEQYF
TGCGCCAGCAGCTGGACTAGCGGGAGGGCTGCCTACGAGCAGTACTTC
>TRBD2|TRBJ2-1|TRBV4-2|.
CASSQEPSGSTEQFF
TGTGCCAGCAGCCAAGAACCTAGCGGGAGCACTGAGCAGTTCTTC
>.|TRBJ2-1|TRBV27|.
CASSLADFYTAYNEQFF
TGTGCCAGCAGTCTGGCGGACTTCTATACCGCCTACAATGAGCAGTTCTTC
>.|TRBJ2-7|TRBV7-9|.
CASSPRAYTYEQYF
TGTGCCAGCAGCCCCCGGGCCTATACCTACGAGCAGTACTTC
>TRBD2|TRBJ2-7|TRBV7-8|.
CASSLRTSGIYEQYF
TGTGCCAGCAGCCTAAGGACTAGCGGCATCTACGAGCAGTACTTC
>.|TRBJ1-1|TRBV5-1|.
CASSNRTYGAEAFF
TGCGCCAGCAGCAACCGGACGTATGGGGCTGAAGCTTTCTTT
>TRBD2|TRBJ2-7|TRBV7-9|.
CASSLVGGSYEQYF
TGTGCCAGCAGCTTAGTCGGGGGGTCGTACGAGCAGTACTTC
>.|TRBJ2-7|TRBV6-5|.
CASSYPNSEQYF
TGTGCCAGCAGTTACCCTAACTCCGAGCAGTACTTC
>.|TRBJ2-3|TRBV6-5|.
CASSYIGGVTDTQYF
TGTGCCAGCAGTTACATCGGAGGGGTGACAGATACGCAGTATTTT
>.|TRBJ2-1|TRBV19|.
CASRHRGGPEQFF
TGTGCCAGTAGACACAGGGGGGGTCCTGAGCAGTTCTTC
>TRBD1|TRBJ1-2|TRBV2|.
CASTIQGARVGGYTF
TGTGCCAGCACCATCCAGGGGGCACGAGTAGGCGGCTACACCTTC
>.|TRBJ1-1|TRBV2|.
CASTLDGGGVTEAFF
TGTGCCAGCACCCTAGACGGGGGGGGCGTCACTGAAGCTTTCTTT
>.|TRBJ1-1|TRBV6-4|.
CASSATGLTEAFF
TGTGCCAGCAGTGCCACAGGGCTGACTGAAGCTTTCTTT
>.|TRBJ1-3|TRBV6-5|.
CASSDELLGNTIYF
TGTGCCAGCAGTGATGAGCTCCTTGGAAACACCATATATTTT
>TRBD2|TRBJ2-3|TRBV5-6|few
CASSLLSGLAKSTDTQYF
TGTGCCAGCAGCTTGCTTAGTGGACTAGCGAAGAGCACAGATACGCAGTATTTT
>TRBD1|TRBJ1-4|TRBV28|few
CASSPPGQAEKLFF
TGTGCCAGCAGTCCTCCGGGACAGGCCGAAAAACTGTTTTTT
>TRBD2|TRBJ2-1|TRBV6-1|.
CASSGGPPGRPPNEQFF
TGTGCCAGCAGTGGGGGACCCCCCGGGAGGCCCCCAAATGAGCAGTTCTTC
>TRBD2|TRBJ2-6|TRBV28|.
CASSFPGAGGISGANVLTF
TGTGCCAGCAGTTTCCCCGGAGCGGGAGGAATCTCTGGGGCCAACGTCCTGACTTTC
>.|TRBJ2-7|TRBV10-1|.
CASRGEGTYEQYF
TGCGCCAGCAGGGGAGAGGGGACCTACGAGCAGTACTTC
>.|TRBJ2-6|TRBV28|once
CASAPGAGANVLTF
TGTGCCAGCGCCCCAGGGGCTGGGGCCAACGTCCTGACTTTC
>.|TRBJ1-1|TRBV7-9|.
CASSLRGMNTEAFF
TGTGCCAGCAGCTTGCGGGGGATGAACACTGAAGCTTTCTTT
>TRBD2|TRBJ2-1|TRBV5-5|.
CASSSYPGLDSNEQFF
TGTGCCAGCAGCTCATATCCGGGACTAGACTCCAATGAGCAGTTCTTC
>.|TRBJ2-5|TRBV6-5|.
CASSTGLGETQYF
TGTGCCAGCAGTACCGGACTTGGGGAGACCCAGTACTTC
>.|TRBJ1-1|TRBV19|.
CATTNRRGTEAFF
TGTGCCACTACGAACAGGAGGGGGACTGAAGCTTTCTTT
>.|TRBJ2-7|TRBV7-2|.
CASSGQTGATYEQYF
TGTGCCAGCAGCGGTCAGACGGGGGCCACCTACGAGCAGTACTTC
>.|TRBJ2-6|TRBV28|.
CASSFRGAGANVLTF
TGTGCCAGCAGTTTCAGGGGGGCTGGGGCCAACGTCCTGACTTTC
>TRBD1|TRBJ2-3|TRBV28|.
CASSLRYGRQGARGDTQYF
TGTGCCAGCAGTTTACGCTACGGGAGACAGGGGGCGAGGGGAGATACGCAGTATTTT
>TRBD2|TRBJ2-7|TRBV18|.
CASSRPGLASGEQYF
TGTGCCAGCTCACGACCGGGACTAGCGTCGGGAGAGCAGTACTTC
>.|TRBJ2-1|TRBV7-6|.
CASSLALSGTPPNEQFF
TGTGCCAGCAGCTTAGCGCTATCAGGGACGCCGCCCAATGAGCAGTTCTTC
>.|TRBJ1-5|TRBV2|few
CASKRDNQPQHF
TGTGCCAGCAAAAGGGACAATCAGCCCCAGCATTTT
>.|TRBJ1-3|TRBV18|.
CASSLGLSGNTIYF
TGTGCCAGCTCCCTCGGCCTATCTGGAAACACCATATATTTT
>TRBD2|TRBJ2-7|TRBV19|.
CASSSLTSGGSYEQYF
TGTGCCAGTAGTAGCCTGACTAGCGGAGGCTCCTACGAGCAGTACTTC
>.|TRBJ1-2|TRBV29-1|few
CSVDWAVNYGYTF
TGCAGCGTTGACTGGGCAGTTAACTATGGCTACACCTTC
>.|TRBJ2-1|TRBV27|.
CASSSRAGSFGEQFF
TGTGCCAGCAGTTCCCGGGCGGGAAGTTTCGGTGAGCAGTTCTTC
>.|TRBJ2-7|TRBV19|.
CASSKGLSTSEQYF
TGTGCCAGTAGCAAGGGGCTTTCCACGTCCGAGCAGTACTTC
>.|TRBJ1-1|TRBV6-5|.
CASSYLGEAFF
TGTGCCAGCAGTTACTTGGGGGAAGCTTTCTTT
>.|TRBJ2-1|TRBV7-8|.
CASSPPGRKYNEQFF
TGTGCCAGCAGCCCCCCGGGACGCAAATACAATGAGCAGTTCTTC
>.|TRBJ2-5|TRBV7-8|.
CASSHGQQETQYF
TGTGCCAGCAGCCACGGGCAGCAAGAGACCCAGTACTTC
>TRBD2|TRBJ2-7|TRBV10-3|.
CAISESTVGGGKEQYF
TGTGCCATCAGTGAGTCGACCGTTGGGGGAGGGAAGGAGCAGTACTTC
>.|TRBJ2-2|TRBV19|.
CASLARQANTGELFF
TGTGCCAGTTTGGCCAGACAAGCGAACACCGGGGAGCTGTTTTTT
>.|TRBJ2-6|TRBV5-4|.
CASSLAGANVLTF
TGTGCCAGCAGCTTGGCTGGGGCCAACGTCCTGACTTTC
>.|TRBJ2-1|TRBV20-1|few
CSGDGYNEQFF
TGCAGTGGGGACGGGTACAATGAGCAGTTCTTC
>.|TRBJ2-7|TRBV6-6|.
CASSLVGSSYEQYF
TGTGCCAGCAGTTTGGTGGGCAGCTCCTACGAGCAGTACTTC
>TRBD2|TRBJ2-7|TRBV28|.
CASSPPVSGTNYEQYF
TGTGCCAGCAGTCCCCCCGTTAGCGGGACGAACTACGAGCAGTACTTC
>TRBD1|TRBJ2-1|TRBV25-1|.
CASSRTGTGGSDEQFF
TGTGCCAGCAGTCGAACCGGGACAGGGGGAAGTGATGAGCAGTTCTTC
>.|TRBJ2-5|TRBV21-1|.
CASSYILYQETQYF
TGTGCCAGCAGTTACATTTTGTACCAAGAGACCCAGTACTTC
>.|TRBJ2-1|TRBV7-7|once
CASSLGPSGNGYNEQFF
TGTGCCAGCAGCTTAGGGCCCAGCGGAAATGGGTACAATGAGCAGTTCTTC
>TRBD2|TRBJ2-7|TRBV5-4|.
CASSLTSGSYEQYF
TGTGCCAGCAGCTTGACTAGCGGCTCCTACGAGCAGTACTTC
>.|TRBJ1-2|TRBV27|once
CASSSTRRVGYTF
TGTGCCAGCAGTAGCACAAGGCGGGTTGGCTACACCTTC
>TRBD2|TRBJ2-3|TRBV5-6|.
CASSDLAGGADTQYF
TGTGCCAGCAGCGACCTAGCGGGAGGGGCAGATACGCAGTATTTT
>.|TRBJ2-4|TRBV5-1|.
CASSLGVIQYF
TGCGCCAGCAGCTTGGGGGTGATTCAGTACTTC
>TRBD2|TRBJ2-5|TRBV5-1|.
CASSLGSASGRATAETQYF
TGCGCCAGCAGCTTGGGATCCGCTAGCGGGAGGGCCACTGCGGAGACCCAGTACTTC
>.|TRBJ1-5|TRBV19|.
CASSLNRNHQPQHF
TGTGCCAGTAGCCTAAACAGGAACCATCAGCCCCAGCATTTT